This T cell receptor (beta chain) was identified in a study of cytomegalovirus exposure and HLA in healthy donors. Study-wide results and caveats: Looking again later, the authors saw that most CMV-associated TCR beta chains seemed HLA-restricted.

A few counts support this clone. Its specificity is not known. The PCR made use of 60 Vbeta and 13 Jbeta primers. Method: immunoSEQ multiplex PCR; TCRdb's copy keeps in-frame clones and lacks some. Counted here are about 190,000 clones, less than 90% occurring once; the ten biggest clones make up roughly 1.5%. Participants comprised healthy donors of bone marrow. The sequence derives from a man between 50 and 59 years old in good health and CMV-seronegative. The sequencing sample was made of PBMCs.

This CDR3 is CASSHTGERAKLFF. The CDR3 DNA is TGTGCCAGCAGCCACACAGGGGAGAGAGCGAAACTGTTTTTT. The chain combines TRBV5-6 with TRBJ1-4; 7 bases fit TRBD1. Germline CDR1 SGHDT, CDR2 YYEEEE. The CDR3 is made up of 14 amino acids. V gave up 4 bases and J gave up 11 bases; unmatched junction bases: 11.